Listed here are 29 T cell receptor beta chains from one sample, sequenced in a study of blood T cells in healthy people across ages. Primed by a sample-barcoded 5' primer and a J-beta primer mix, a second PCR proceeded for about 6 to 11 cycles. TCRdb re-analysed the 5' RACE reads in MiXCR, keeping a single row per CDR3 protein. The profile shows around 1,700,000 distinct CDR3 sequences, 28% of them singletons. Sequencing was done on a sample of blood. The receptor set was obtained from a woman aged 25 to 39 in good health.

V is TRBV7-2 and J is TRBJ2-1, with a tentative D call TRBD2 (6 bases). Germline V CDR1 and CDR2: SGHTA, FQGNSA. V was cut by 1 base and J by 2 bases, with 15 bases left in between. The CDR3 contains 17 residues. The CDR3 nucleotides read TGTGCCAGCAGCTTAGGGGTGGGGGGAGTGACCTACAATGAGCAGTTCTTC. This translates into CASSLGVGGVTYNEQFF.

This chain joins TRBV6-4 and TRBJ1-1; 8 bases fit TRBD1. V trimming: 6 bases; J trimming: 4 bases; junction bases outside the gene matches: 10. Germline lookup yields CDR1 MRHNA and CDR2 SNTAGT. The CDR3 has 15 residues. This CDR3 reads CASSYPQGASTEAFF. CDR3 DNA sequence: TGTGCCAGCAGCTACCCTCAGGGGGCTAGCACTGAAGCTTTCTTT.

The J gene is TRBJ2-2, the V gene TRBV7-9; D call uncertain. This CDR3 contains 14 residues. Germline CDR1 reads SEHNR; CDR2 reads FQNEAQ (reference sequence). V dropped 2 bases and J dropped 0 bases, with 4 bases sitting between them. This CDR3 reads CASSLYANTGELFF. In nucleotides, the CDR3 is TGTGCCAGCAGCTTATATGCGAACACCGGGGAGCTGTTTTTT.

This clonotype was detected once. The chain uses TRBV20-1 and TRBJ1-1; D ambiguous. The CDR3 runs to 11 residues. The V end lost 4 bases, the J end lost 7 bases, and 10 bases lay between the germline ends. The V gene's germline CDR1 is DFQATT and CDR2 SNEGSKA (reference sequence). Written as DNA, the CDR3 is TGCAGTGCTACCCTCCTAGGTGAAGCTTTCTTT. Amino acid sequence: CSATLLGEAFF.

This clonotype was detected many times. The chain is built from TRBV10-2 and TRBJ2-5; D call uncertain. Germline V gives CDR1 WSHSY, CDR2 SAAADI. The CDR3 runs 14 residues. Trimming removed 0 bases from V and 5 bases from J, with 10 bases in between. The CDR3 protein is CASSESGRSETQYF. The CDR3 nucleotides read TGCGCCAGCAGTGAGTCAGGAAGGTCGGAGACCCAGTACTTC.

The J gene is TRBJ2-3, the V gene TRBV7-2; the match to TRBD2 covers 12 bases. CDR1 and CDR2 from the germline V gene are SGHTA and FQGNSA. Losses at the gene ends were 0 bases for V and 2 bases for J; bases not matched to a gene: 6. The CDR3 totals 18 residues. CDR3 sequence (DNA): TGTGCCAGCAGCTTAGCCCTCCGACTAGCGGGGGCCACAGATACGCAGTATTTT. Its protein is CASSLALRLAGATDTQYF.

This chain joins TRBV7-8 and TRBJ2-4; D possibly corresponds to TRBD1 (5 bases). In germline, CDR1 is SGHVS, CDR2 FQNEAQ. The V and J ends lost 0 bases and 0 bases respectively, with 9 bases between them. This CDR3 region has 16 residues. CDR3 residues: CASSLAQGLAKNIQYF. The DNA for the CDR3 is TGTGCCAGCAGCTTAGCTCAGGGCTTAGCCAAAAACATTCAGTACTTC.

The gene calls are TRBV7-2 and TRBJ2-1; possible D gene TRBD1, 5 bases. Between the trimmed V and J ends, which lost 3 bases and 6 bases, there was a span of 9 bases. The germline gives CDR1 SGHTA, CDR2 FQGNSA. CDR3 length: 13 residues. The CDR3 bases are TGTGCCAGCAGCTTTTGGGGCCCCAATGAGCAGTTCTTC. Amino acid sequence: CASSFWGPNEQFF. Full variable domain (remainder filled in from reference TRBV7-2 and TRBJ2-1): GAGVSQSPSNKVTEKGKDVELRCDPISGHTALYWYRQSLGQGLEFLIYFQGNSAPDKSGLPSDRFSAERTGGSVSTLTIQRTQQEDSAVYLCASSFWGPNEQFFGPGTRLTVL.

The chain carries TRBV5-1 and TRBJ1-2; D is possibly TRBD1 (5 bases). V was cut by 0 bases and J by 8 bases, with 20 bases left in between. This CDR3 is 16 amino acids long. Germline CDR1 reads SGHRS; CDR2 reads YFSETQ. The CDR3 DNA is TGCGCCAGCAGCTTGGGTTGGGCAGGGACCTCTATCGGCTACACCTTC. Its protein is CASSLGWAGTSIGYTF.

This clonotype was counted ten times or more. The chain recombines TRBV11-2 with TRBJ2-5; D gene unclear. V was trimmed by 5 bases and J by 3 bases, leaving 10 bases between them. This CDR3 comprises 13 residues. Germline CDR1 is SGHAT and CDR2 is FQNNGV. CDR3 protein: CASSRLREETQYF. The CDR3 bases are TGTGCCAGCAGCAGACTGCGTGAAGAGACCCAGTACTTC.

CDR3 sequence (DNA): TGTGCCAGCAGCCGCCTACCGGGACTAGTGGTGCAGTTCTTC. It yields the protein CASSRLPGLVVQFF. This chain connects TRBV14 to TRBJ2-1; 8 bases match TRBD2. CDR3 length equals 14 residues. V shed 4 bases and J 12 bases; nucleotides not matched to a gene: 11. From germline, CDR1 is SGHDN and CDR2 FVKESK.

This clonotype showed up many times. CDR3 nucleotide sequence: TGCGCCAGCAGCTTGGAAGGGCAGCCATATGGCTACACCTTC. This sequence encodes CASSLEGQPYGYTF. The gene calls are TRBV5-1 and TRBJ1-2; no firm D call. Looked up from germline, CDR1 is SGHRS and CDR2 is YFSETQ. This CDR3 comprises 14 residues. Trimming stripped 0 bases from V and 5 bases from J, with 11 bases between.

The rearrangement uses TRBV20-1 and TRBJ2-1, with 11 nucleotides matching TRBD2. The J segment lost 6 bases and the V segment lost 0 bases, leaving 7 bases of the junction unmatched. The CDR3 covers 16 residues. From germline, CDR1 is DFQATT and CDR2 SNEGSKA (reference sequence). CDR3 loop: CSAREAGTSGANEQFF. The CDR3 DNA reads TGCAGTGCTAGAGAAGCCGGGACTAGCGGAGCCAATGAGCAGTTCTTC.

The rearrangement links TRBV7-9 to TRBJ2-7; 7 nucleotides agree with TRBD1. CDR3 size: 14 residues. J lost 6 bases, V lost 5 bases, and 10 bases had no gene match. Germline V gene data show CDR1 as SEHNR and CDR2 as FQNEAQ (reference sequence). DNA for the CDR3: TGTGCCAGCAGCCCGGGACAGTCCCCCTTCGAGCAGTACTTC. Residues: CASSPGQSPFEQYF.

This sequence joins TRBV4-1 and TRBJ2-7, with unresolved D. The CDR3 is 16 amino acids. Germline loops: CDR1 MGHRA, CDR2 YSYEKL. With 0 bases removed from V and 3 bases from J, the gap between germline ends came to 15 bases. The CDR3 DNA is TGCGCCAGCAGCCAAGATAGATCTTTCCCCATCTACGAGCAGTACTTC. Protein: CASSQDRSFPIYEQYF.

The chain is built from TRBV7-9 and TRBJ1-2; TRBD1 agrees at 12 bases. Germline CDR1 and CDR2: SEHNR and FQNEAQ (reference sequence). With V trimmed by 7 bases and J by 4 bases, 4 bases remained unmatched. This CDR3 has 14 amino acids. CDR3 protein: CASTGTGGCYGYTF. The CDR3 DNA is TGTGCCAGCACCGGGACAGGGGGCTGCTATGGCTACACCTTC.

This clonotype came up a few times. V gene TRBV20-1 combines with J gene TRBJ1-2; TRBD1 is a possible D gene (5 bases). CDR3 length: 13 amino acids. The germline V and J ends were trimmed by 1 base and 8 bases, with 14 bases remaining between them. Germline values: CDR1 DFQATT, CDR2 SNEGSKA (reference sequence). The CDR3 here is CSARAFNGDGYTF. CDR3 DNA sequence: TGCAGTGCTAGAGCCTTTAATGGGGACGGCTACACCTTC.

This chain uses TRBV25-1 with TRBJ2-1, with D hard to call. The J call may be faulty, since TRBJ2-7 better matches the DNA end. CDR1 MGHDK and CDR2 SYGVNS come from the germline V gene. The CDR3 is 15 amino acids. The CDR3 sequence is CASNPGRSSYNEQYF. In DNA, the CDR3 is TGTGCCAGCAACCCGGGCAGGAGCTCCTACAATGAGCAGTACTTC.

This chain links TRBV5-5 with TRBJ2-1; 9 bases match TRBD1. This CDR3 region has 15 residues. Germline V gives CDR1 SGHKS, CDR2 YYEKEE (reference sequence). After removal of 2 bases from V and 9 bases from J, the junction contained 9 bases not matched to a gene. CDR3 protein: CASSFRDRAWGEQFF. DNA of the CDR3: TGTGCCAGCAGCTTCCGGGACAGGGCATGGGGTGAGCAGTTCTTC.

This clonotype was counted only a few times. A read error may account for a junction end that differs from germline. The rearrangement links TRBV20-1 to TRBJ2-1; 10 bases fit TRBD2. The CDR3 is 11 residues long. Per germline, CDR1 DFQATT and CDR2 SNEGSKA (reference sequence). The CDR3 protein is CRASGSNEQFF. CDR3 DNA sequence: TGCAGAGCTAGCGGGAGCAATGAGCAGTTCTTC.

Regarding this clonotype: A read error may produce the germline difference seen at one junction end. CDR3 nucleotides: TGTGCCAGCAGCAGCCCCCGGGGCTCCTACAATGAGCAGTTCTTC. It is translated as CASSSPRGSYNEQFF. The chain joins TRBV5-1 to TRBJ2-1; maybe TRBD2 (5 bases). The CDR3 runs to 15 residues. CDR1 is SGHRS, CDR2 YFSETQ, per germline.

This chain uses TRBV7-6 with TRBJ2-7; D not certain. Trimming stripped 1 base from V and 0 bases from J, with 13 bases between. The CDR3 has 16 residues. Germline V gene lookup returns CDR1 SGHVS and CDR2 FNYEAQ. The CDR3 is CASSLGASPDSYEQYF. The CDR3 bases are TGTGCCAGCAGCTTAGGGGCCTCCCCGGACTCCTACGAGCAGTACTTC.

Comment on this clonotype: A much larger clone is a single base away; this may be a read error. The rearrangement joins TRBV20-1 to TRBJ2-7; TRBD2 aligns across 8 bases. Germline loops: CDR1 DFQATT, CDR2 SNEGSKA (reference sequence). The ends lost 6 bases at V and 2 bases at J; junction bases unmatched: 12. The CDR3 has 15 amino acids. The CDR3 sequence is CSARKPGLGAYEQYF. The CDR3 DNA sequence: TGCAGTGCCAGAAAACCGGGACTAGGGGCCTACGAGCAGTACTTC.

On this clonotype itself: One end of the junction does not line up with germline, which may come from a read error. The J gene is TRBJ1-2, the V gene TRBV12-3 or TRBV12-4; maybe TRBD1 (5 bases). The CDR3 consists of 13 residues. CDR3 bases: TGTGCCAGCAGTTTTGGCAGGGCAAGGGGCTGCACCTTC. It is translated as CASSFGRARGCTF.

For this clonotype: Relative to the germline gene, one junction end is altered; a read error may explain this. The chain links TRBV5-6 to TRBJ2-1, with 7 bases identical to TRBD2. The CDR3 loop spans 15 amino acids. The germline gives CDR1 SGHDT, CDR2 YYEEEE. Here the CDR3 reads CASSLALAVYNERFF. The CDR3 DNA follows: TGTGCCAGCAGCTTGGCTCTAGCGGTCTACAATGAGCGGTTCTTC.

This clonotype has ten or more counts. This chain links TRBV30 with TRBJ2-5; TRBD2 aligns across 9 bases. The CDR3 loop spans 14 amino acids. V was clipped by 1 base and J by 4 bases; unmatched bases: 4. The germline V gene has CDR1 GTSNPN and CDR2 SVGIG (reference sequence). This CDR3 reads CAWSEGLAVETQYF. The CDR3 bases are TGTGCCTGGAGTGAGGGACTAGCAGTAGAGACCCAGTACTTC.

In its sample, this clonotype was seen a few times. The rearrangement links TRBV5-1 to TRBJ2-1; 13 bases line up with TRBD2. The CDR3 loop spans 15 amino acids. CDR1 SGHRS and CDR2 YFSETQ come from the germline V gene. J was trimmed by 9 bases and V by 1 base; bases with no gene match: 4. The CDR3 here is CASSLTSGRAGEQFF. DNA of the CDR3: TGCGCCAGCAGCTTGACTAGCGGGAGGGCCGGTGAGCAGTTCTTC. Full variable domain (rest looked up from reference TRBV5-1 and TRBJ2-1): KAGVTQTPRYLIKTRGQQVTLSCSPISGHRSVSWYQQTPGQGLQFLFEYFSETQRNKGNFPGRFSGRQFSNSRSEMNVSTLELGDSALYLCASSLTSGRAGEQFFGPGTRLTVL.

This sequence joins TRBV10-3 and TRBJ2-3; TRBD2 matches at 8 bases. The V gene end was trimmed by 0 bases and the J gene end by 3 bases; junction bases not matched to a gene: 5. The CDR3 contains 16 residues. Per the germline V gene, CDR1 is ENHRY and CDR2 is SYGVKD. CDR3 loop: CAISESAGGGTDTQYF. The CDR3 DNA reads as TGTGCCATCAGTGAGTCGGCGGGGGGAGGGACAGATACGCAGTATTTT.

The chain carries TRBV7-9 and TRBJ2-7; 7 nucleotides agree with TRBD1. Germline CDR1 reads SEHNR; CDR2 reads FQNEAQ (reference sequence). The CDR3 length is 15 residues. After removal of 5 bases from V and 7 bases from J, the junction contained 14 bases not matched to a gene. CDR3 residues: CASSPPGQSYNEQYF. The CDR3 region has the DNA TGTGCCAGCAGCCCCCCGGGACAGTCCTACAATGAGCAGTACTTC. The whole variable domain, remainder taken from reference TRBV7-9 and TRBJ2-7, is DTGVSQNPRHKITKRGQNVTFRCDPISEHNRLYWYRQTLGQGPEFLTYFQNEAQLEKSRLLSDRFSAERPKGSFSTLEIQRTEQGDSAMYLCASSPPGQSYNEQYFGPGTRLTVT.